This T cell receptor (beta chain) originates from a study of T cells after posttransplantation cyclophosphamide. Cyclophosphamide on days +3 and +4 followed busulfan-fludarabine conditioning and a marrow graft. The study, taken as a whole, reports: Skin or GI-infiltrating T cells shared few TRB sequences with blood. Recipient CMV seropositivity and CMV reactivation strongly tracked TRB clonality.

TCRdb keeps only in-frame clones here, not all; method: immunoSEQ multiplex PCR. The repertoire has about 17,000 clones, roughly 80% of them found once; the top ten carry approximately 30%. Details on this clone: Its antigen is not identified.

This CDR3 comprises 16 residues. The germline V and J ends were trimmed by 1 base and 2 bases, with 14 bases remaining between them. CDR1 and CDR2 (germline): SGHNT, YYREEE (reference sequence). The V gene is TRBV5-4, the J gene TRBJ2-3; possibly TRBD2 for D (5 bases). This clonotype was sampled from a female patient in her forties or fifties who received an allogeneic stem cell transplant from a related donor, was CMV-positive, and had no GVHD. Some T cells could come from the graft donor. The sequencing used CD8+ T cells sorted from PBMCs, collected approximately 2,000 days after a stem cell transplant with posttransplant cyclophosphamide. CDR3: CASSLFSGWDTDTQYF. The CDR3 DNA follows: TGTGCCAGCAGCTTGTTCTCGGGGTGGGACACAGATACGCAGTATTTT. Full variable domain (remainder filled in from reference TRBV5-4 and TRBJ2-3): ETGVTQSPTHLIKTRGQQVTLRCSSQSGHNTVSWYQQALGQGPQFIFQYYREEENGRGNFPPRFSGLQFPNYSSELNVNALELDDSALYLCASSLFSGWDTDTQYFGPGTRLTVL.